This T cell receptor beta chain was identified in a study of identical twins. A universal primer site was incorporated via template switching, and the cDNA contained unique molecular identifiers. TCRdb independently ran MiXCR on the 5' RACE reads; one entry per CDR3 protein. The sample holds a few hundred thousand distinct CDR3 sequences, 20% to 25% seen once. These data also formed part of another study, on T cells expressing NK-cell markers.

The TCR originated in a woman between 18 and 30 years old in good health. Sequencing input: CD4+ T cells sorted from blood.

CDR3 DNA: TGCGCCAGCAGCCCCCGATCCGGGACGGTTTCCTACGAGCAGTACTTC. Encoded protein: CASSPRSGTVSYEQYF. The rearrangement uses TRBV5-1 and TRBJ2-7; possibly TRBD1 or TRBD2 for D (5 bases each). Germline-derived CDR1 and CDR2 are SGHRS and YFSETQ. The CDR3 totals 16 residues. Trimming cost V 4 bases and J 1 base, with 18 bases left between them.